Below are 20 T cell receptor beta chains sequenced from a single sample in a study of vaccination effects on CD4 cells after COVID-19 (dated by TCRdb to between 2021 and 2024). In the ViraFEST assay, PBMC were stimulated with viral peptide pools, and antigen-specific CD4+ T cell clonotypes were then identified by expansion using TCR sequencing. After about 10 days of culture, CD4+ T cells were isolated with the EasySep CD4+ T cell isolation kit. The method was the immunoSEQ multiplex PCR assay. TCRdb's version of the immuneACCESS table is confined to in-frame rearrangements and falls short of the full clone set. An unresolved V gene accounts for under half of the shortfall where checked; the remainder is of unknown origin. The sample contains 50,000 to 65,000 clones, over 75% of them found a single time. The ten largest clones represent 2% to 2.5% of the sample. Their antigens remain unidentified.

Material: CD4+ T cells from PBMCs cultured with HCoV-229E spike peptides, obtained before COVID-19 vaccination. What this sample's cell subset or site label stands for: HCoV-229E spike overlapping peptide pool stimulation. The receptors derive from a human donor who received a COVID-19 vaccine.

V is TRBV12-2 and J is TRBJ1-4; the table assigns TRBD1, which was not confirmed against the DNA. TRBV12-2 is listed as a pseudogene. The CDR3 spans 16 residues. The CDR3: CASRLRPGQAPEKLFF. CDR3 DNA: TGTGCAAGTCGCCTTAGACCGGGACAGGCACCTGAAAAACTGTTTTTT.

The chain combines TRBV15 with TRBJ2-1, with a weak D call TRBD2 (5 bases). The CDR3 is 16 residues long. Trimming removed 0 bases at V and 0 bases at J, with 9 bases between. The V gene's germline CDR1 is LNHNV and CDR2 YYDKDF (reference sequence). The CDR3 spells CATSRDKRSSYNEQFF. DNA for the CDR3: TGTGCCACCAGCAGAGATAAGCGGAGCTCCTACAATGAGCAGTTCTTC.

The chain links TRBV6-5 to TRBJ2-5; tentatively, D is TRBD2 (6 bases). The CDR3 consists of 14 residues. V was clipped by 6 bases and J by 5 bases, with 16 bases between them. Germline CDR1 MNHEY, CDR2 SVGAGI. CDR3 sequence reads: CASRTGLSRETQYF. The CDR3 nucleotides read TGTGCCAGCAGAACGGGACTCAGCAGGGAGACCCAGTACTTC.

The chain joins TRBV1 to TRBJ2-2; TRBD2, the D gene given by the table, was not confirmed from the DNA. TRBV1 is a pseudogene locus. CDR3 length: 17 amino acids. Here the CDR3 reads CTSSRETSGGNTGELFF. The CDR3, as DNA: TGCACCAGCAGCCGAGAGACTAGCGGGGGAAACACCGGGGAGCTGTTTTTT.

V usage is TRBV5-6 and J usage is TRBJ2-5, with D possibly TRBD2 on 6 matching bases. Germline values: CDR1 SGHDT, CDR2 YYEEEE. The V and J ends lost 0 bases and 4 bases respectively, with 16 bases between them. The CDR3 covers 16 residues. CDR3 residues: CASSLDILGGRETQYF. The CDR3 nucleotides read TGTGCCAGCAGCTTGGACATTCTGGGGGGTCGAGAGACCCAGTACTTC.

The V and J genes are TRBV7-7 and TRBJ2-5, with TRBD2 identical over 8 bases. CDR3 length equals 15 residues. V dropped 5 bases and J dropped 5; count of bases not matched to a gene: 10. Germline loops: CDR1 SSHAT, CDR2 FNYEAQ (reference sequence). The CDR3 DNA reads TGTGCCAGCAGCCCGGGGGGGACGGGCAGGGAGACCCAGTACTTC. It codes for CASSPGGTGRETQYF. Looking up the rest from reference TRBV7-7 and TRBJ2-5 gives the full variable domain: GAGVSQSPRYKVTKRGQDVTLRCDPISSHATLYWYQQALGQGPEFLTYFNYEAQPDKSGLPSDRFSAERPEGSISTLTIQRTEQRDSAMYRCASSPGGTGRETQYFGPGTRLLVL.

The chain links TRBV18 to TRBJ2-3; 9 bases fit TRBD2. CDR1 is KGHSH, CDR2 LQKENI, per germline. CDR3 length: 18 amino acids. Losses at the gene ends were 1 base for V and 0 bases for J; bases not matched to a gene: 8. The CDR3 sequence: CASSPRLAGFLSTDTQYF. The CDR3 coding sequence is TGTGCCAGCTCACCACGGCTAGCGGGGTTCCTTAGCACAGATACGCAGTATTTT.

This sequence joins TRBV10-3 and TRBJ2-3; D is ambiguous. Looked up from germline, CDR1 is ENHRY and CDR2 is SYGVKD. This CDR3 is built from 15 residues. The V gene lost 0 bases and the J gene lost 3 bases, with 10 bases spanning the gap. The CDR3 is CAISESKATTDTQYF. The DNA of the CDR3 is TGTGCCATCAGTGAGTCGAAAGCGACTACAGATACGCAGTATTTT.

This clone was detected only a few times. The chain links TRBV2 to TRBJ1-6, with unresolved D. Trimming took 5 bases from V and 7 from J, leaving 12 bases between them. Per the germline V gene, CDR1 is SNHLY and CDR2 is FYNNEI. The CDR3 is 14 residues long. The CDR3 sequence is CASSLGVGNSPLHF. The CDR3, as DNA: TGTGCCAGCAGTCTCGGGGTGGGGAATTCACCCCTCCACTTT.

This clone occurred once. The genes are TRBV10-2 and TRBJ2-4; 11 bases line up with TRBD1. V dropped 6 bases and J dropped 8; count of bases not matched to a gene: 6. The CDR3 has 14 residues. The V gene's germline CDR1 is WSHSY and CDR2 SAAADI. CDR3 nucleotide sequence: TGCGCCAGCAGGGGACCGGGACAGGGGGACATTCAGTACTTC. It encodes CASRGPGQGDIQYF.

This clone was counted once. V gene TRBV6-6 combines with J gene TRBJ2-7, with TRBD2 matching 7 bases. The junction had 3 bases not matched to a gene; V was cut back by 0 bases and J by 4 bases. Per germline, CDR1 MNHNY and CDR2 SVGAGI (reference sequence). CDR3 length equals 14 residues. CDR3 loop: CASSYSGGGYEQYV. CDR3 bases: TGTGCCAGCAGTTACTCGGGGGGAGGGTACGAGCAGTACGTC.

V gene TRBV5-1 combines with J gene TRBJ2-5, with a weak D call TRBD2 (5 bases). Germline-derived CDR1 and CDR2 are SGHRS and YFSETQ. V was trimmed by 3 bases and J by 2 bases, leaving 11 bases between them. CDR3 size: 14 residues. The CDR3 DNA follows: TGCGCCAGCAGCTCCTACGGAGGACAAGAGACCCAGTACTTC. It codes for CASSSYGGQETQYF.

J is TRBJ2-1 and V is TRBV5-5; 7 bases agree with TRBD1. V was clipped by 3 bases and J by 2 bases; unmatched bases: 8. This CDR3 is 16 amino acids long. Germline V lookup: CDR1 SGHKS, CDR2 YYEKEE (reference sequence). The CDR3 protein is CASSSHDRVTYNEQFF. The CDR3 DNA is TGTGCCAGCAGCTCCCACGACAGGGTCACCTACAATGAGCAGTTCTTC.

The chain employs TRBV30 and TRBJ2-3; D call uncertain. Germline V gene data show CDR1 as GTSNPN and CDR2 as SVGIG (reference sequence). The CDR3 length is 14 residues. Trimming took off 3 bases at V and 2 bases at J, with 12 bases between the two ends. CDR3 sequence reads: CAWRELASTDTQYF. The CDR3 DNA is TGTGCCTGGAGGGAGTTAGCCTCCACAGATACGCAGTATTTT.

The V call is TRBV18, the J call TRBJ2-3; 12 positions agree with TRBD1. With V trimmed by 6 bases and J by 1 base, 11 bases remained unmatched. Germline lookup yields CDR1 KGHSH and CDR2 LQKENI. The CDR3 is made up of 18 amino acids. The CDR3 bases are TGTGCCAGCTCCCCGGGACAGGGGGCTGTGGGTCGCACAGATACGCAGTATTTT. Translation gives CASSPGQGAVGRTDTQYF.

V and J are TRBV30 and TRBJ2-5; 7 nucleotides agree with TRBD1. Trimming removed 1 base from V and 4 bases from J; junction bases left unmatched: 9. Germline V gives CDR1 GTSNPN, CDR2 SVGIG (reference sequence). The CDR3 spans 15 residues. CDR3 in amino acids: CAWSGEGAGGETQYF. For the CDR3, the DNA is TGTGCCTGGAGTGGTGAGGGGGCGGGTGGAGAGACCCAGTACTTC.

The chain uses TRBV6-1 and TRBJ2-3, with 7 positions matching TRBD1. Looked up from germline, CDR1 is MNHNS and CDR2 is SASEGT. This CDR3 has 17 residues. Trimming removed 4 bases from V and 1 base from J; junction bases left unmatched: 11. The DNA for the CDR3 is TGTGCCAGCAGTGGGACAGGAGCTCTTCGGCGCACAGATACGCAGTATTTT. Protein: CASSGTGALRRTDTQYF.

The rearrangement joins TRBV10-3 to TRBJ2-7; 7 nucleotides match TRBD1. Germline CDR1 ENHRY, CDR2 SYGVKD. This CDR3 has 14 residues. V was pared by 0 bases and J by 3 bases, with 2 bases of the junction left unmatched. The CDR3 spells CAISESQGSYEQYV. CDR3 DNA sequence: TGTGCCATCAGTGAGTCACAGGGGAGCTACGAGCAGTACGTC.

The chain is built from TRBV5-6 and TRBJ2-1; TRBD2 matches 13 bases. CDR3 size: 16 residues. CDR1 and CDR2 from the germline V gene are SGHDT and YYEEEE. Losses at the gene ends were 4 bases for V and 3 bases for J; bases not matched to a gene: 4. For the CDR3, the DNA is TGTGCCAGCAGCCCACTAGCGGGGGGGAACTACAATGAGCAGTTCTTC. As protein: CASSPLAGGNYNEQFF.

The V gene is TRBV6-4, the J gene TRBJ2-2; weak D call: TRBD1 (5 bases). Trimming cost V 4 bases and J 3 bases, with 9 bases left between them. From germline, CDR1 is MRHNA and CDR2 SNTAGT. This CDR3 has 14 amino acids. CDR3 residues: CASSVYRHTGELFF. CDR3 nucleotide sequence: TGTGCCAGCAGTGTTTACAGGCACACCGGGGAGCTGTTTTTT.